The sequence of this T cell receptor (beta chain) was determined in a study of blood T cells in healthy people across ages. This clonotype turned up a few times. The junction shows a germline mismatch at one end, possibly a read error. Primed by a sample-barcoded 5' primer and a J-beta primer mix, a second PCR proceeded for roughly 7 to 12 cycles. Researchers report that a template-switch adaptor with 12 random nucleotides tagged each cDNA molecule. Each CDR3 protein is one row after TCRdb ran MiXCR on the 5' RACE reads. The sample comprises some 850,000 distinct CDR3 sequences, about a quarter of which are singletons, and less than 3.5% rests with the top ten. The CDR3 covers 15 residues. Germline assignment: CDR1 SGHKS and CDR2 YYEKEE (reference sequence). The data were also submitted as part of a second study, on T cells of mothers and their children.

The source of this sequence is a boy younger than 18 in good health. The chain is built from TRBV5-5 and TRBJ1-1; 7 nucleotides match TRBD1. Sequencing was done on a sample of blood. CDR3 sequence reads: CASSLVWQGDTETFF. In DNA form, the CDR3 reads TGTGCCAGCAGCTTGGTGTGGCAGGGGGACACTGAAACTTTCTTT.